This T cell receptor (beta chain) was captured by sequencing in a study of T cell repertoires in cytomegalovirus infection. The study's findings and limits: In two of eight donors, the top clonotype was HLA-C-restricted CMV-specific.

This clonotype was detected ten times or more. Its target is not known. The V and J ends lost 7 bases and 2 bases respectively, with 17 bases between them. CDR3 length equals 15 residues. Looked up from germline, CDR1 is MNHEY and CDR2 is SVGEGT. TCRdb reprocessed the reads via MiXCR and lists one record per CDR3 protein. This repertoire shows fewer than 1,000,000 distinct CDR3 sequences, about a third found once; its top ten account for under 15%. The sequencing used cultured CD8+ T cells from PBMCs, collected from culture after CMV antigen stimulation. The sequence was collected from a human donor in good health (CMV status not recorded). Some clones in this sample may be carry-over from other donors' samples. This chain connects TRBV6-2 or TRBV6-3 to TRBJ1-1; tentatively, D is TRBD1 (5 bases). The CDR3 nucleotides are TGTGCCAGCACCATGACAGCCTCCCTAAACACTGAAGCTTTCTTT. Protein sequence: CASTMTASLNTEAFF.